This is a list of T cell receptor beta chains from one sample in a study of spatial heterogeneity in lung cancer. Using its own MiXCR run on the 5' RACE reads, TCRdb lists one record per CDR3 protein. The table lists some 21,000 distinct CDR3 sequences, around 4.6% of them singletons. Here the sequenced sample was PBMCs, taken at surgery. The receptor source for this set is a male donor with early-stage non-small cell lung cancer. CDR3s include the opening cysteine and the closing phenylalanine or tryptophan. D genes are given only for firm matches. Clone size is shown for a subset of rows, as once, few, many or a class of expanded clone.

clone size: many; D gene: .; V gene: TRBV7-3; J gene: TRBJ2-2; CDR3 DNA: TGTGCCAGCAGTATGGAGGGGATGAACACCGGGGAGCTGTTTTTT; CDR3 protein: CASSMEGMNTGELFF
clone size: .; D gene: TRBD1; V gene: TRBV4-2; J gene: TRBJ2-7; CDR3 DNA: TGTGCCAGCAGCCACCCTGGGACAGGGGGGCCGAGTTTC; CDR3 protein: CASSHPGTGGPSF
clone size: many; D gene: TRBD1; V gene: TRBV7-2; J gene: TRBJ1-6; CDR3 DNA: TGTGCCAGCAGCTTGGGACAGATGAATTCACCCCTCCACTTT; CDR3 protein: CASSLGQMNSPLHF
clone size: few; D gene: .; V gene: TRBV24-1; J gene: TRBJ2-1; CDR3 DNA: TGTGCCACCAGTGATTTGCGGCAGAACGAGTACAATGAGCAGTTCTTC; CDR3 protein: CATSDLRQNEYNEQFF
clone size: many; D gene: .; V gene: TRBV5-1; J gene: TRBJ2-4; CDR3 DNA: TGCGCCAGCAGCACGGGTGATTGGGAAAACATTCAGTACTTC; CDR3 protein: CASSTGDWENIQYF
clone size: many; D gene: TRBD2; V gene: TRBV6-2/TRBV6-3; J gene: TRBJ2-1; CDR3 DNA: TGTGCCAGCAGGTTCCGACTAGCGGGTGGGGGAGATGAGCAGTTCTTC; CDR3 protein: CASRFRLAGGGDEQFF
clone size: medium-sized; D gene: .; V gene: TRBV29-1; J gene: TRBJ2-5; CDR3 DNA: TGCAGCGCCGACGCGGGGGACATCCAAGAGACCCAGTACTTC; CDR3 protein: CSADAGDIQETQYF
clone size: many; D gene: TRBD1; V gene: TRBV4-3; J gene: TRBJ1-1; CDR3 DNA: TGCGCCAGCAGCCAAGAGGACAGGGTGAACACTGAAGCTTTCTTT; CDR3 protein: CASSQEDRVNTEAFF
clone size: many; D gene: .; V gene: TRBV12-3/TRBV12-4; J gene: TRBJ1-5; CDR3 DNA: TGTGCCAGCAGTTTAGGGGGTGGTCAGCCCCAGCATTTT; CDR3 protein: CASSLGGGQPQHF
clone size: many; D gene: TRBD1; V gene: TRBV11-3; J gene: TRBJ2-3; CDR3 DNA: TGTGCCAGCAGCTGGGGGACAGGGGGATACACAGATACGCAGTATTTT; CDR3 protein: CASSWGTGGYTDTQYF
clone size: many; D gene: .; V gene: TRBV7-2; J gene: TRBJ1-2; CDR3 DNA: TGTGCCAGCAGCTTATTTACGGGTTTAGCAGGGAACTATGGCTACACCTTC; CDR3 protein: CASSLFTGLAGNYGYTF
clone size: many; D gene: .; V gene: TRBV5-1; J gene: TRBJ2-6; CDR3 DNA: TGCGCCAGCAGCTCCGGACACTCACCCCTCTCTGGGGCCAACGTCCTGACTTTC; CDR3 protein: CASSSGHSPLSGANVLTF
clone size: many; D gene: TRBD2; V gene: TRBV11-2; J gene: TRBJ2-1; CDR3 DNA: TGTGCCAGCAGCTCGACTAGCGGGAGGGAAAACTACAATGAGCAGTTCTTC; CDR3 protein: CASSSTSGRENYNEQFF
clone size: few; D gene: .; V gene: TRBV11-2; J gene: TRBJ2-5; CDR3 DNA: TGTGCCAGCAGCGGGGGACTTCAAGAGACCCAGTACTTC; CDR3 protein: CASSGGLQETQYF
clone size: many; D gene: .; V gene: TRBV20-1; J gene: TRBJ1-1; CDR3 DNA: TGCAGTGCTAGAGAAAGGTCGACTAGGGTGAACACTGAAGCTTTCTTT; CDR3 protein: CSARERSTRVNTEAFF
clone size: .; D gene: TRBD1; V gene: TRBV24-1; J gene: TRBJ1-2; CDR3 DNA: TGTGCCACCACCCCAACCGGGACAGGCTTTTTATATGGCTACACCTTC; CDR3 protein: CATTPTGTGFLYGYTF
clone size: many; D gene: .; V gene: TRBV7-9; J gene: TRBJ1-1; CDR3 DNA: TGTGCCACCAAAACAGAACGCTTTGAAGCTTTCTTT; CDR3 protein: CATKTERFEAFF
clone size: many; D gene: .; V gene: TRBV28; J gene: TRBJ1-4; CDR3 DNA: TGTGCCAGCAGTTGGACAAGCCCTAGATCGCTTAATGAAAAACTGTTTTTT; CDR3 protein: CASSWTSPRSLNEKLFF
clone size: many; D gene: .; V gene: TRBV3-1; J gene: TRBJ2-2; CDR3 DNA: TGTGCCAGCAGCCAAGAGTACCGAAGGGAGCTGTTTTTT; CDR3 protein: CASSQEYRRELFF
clone size: many; D gene: .; V gene: TRBV7-8; J gene: TRBJ2-7; CDR3 DNA: TGTGCCAGCAGCTTAAGGGGAAGGGACGAGCAGTACTTC; CDR3 protein: CASSLRGRDEQYF
clone size: .; D gene: .; V gene: TRBV5-1; J gene: TRBJ2-1; CDR3 DNA: TGCGCCAGCAATTGGGGGGGCAGGAATGAGCAGTTCTTC; CDR3 protein: CASNWGGRNEQFF
clone size: .; D gene: TRBD1; V gene: TRBV19; J gene: TRBJ1-5; CDR3 DNA: TGTGCCAGTAGTATGGGACCGGGACAGGGGGTGCCCCAGCATTTT; CDR3 protein: CASSMGPGQGVPQHF
clone size: .; D gene: .; V gene: TRBV27; J gene: TRBJ2-7; CDR3 DNA: TGTGCCAGCAGTTTATCGACAGGTATATCCTACGAGCAGTACTTC; CDR3 protein: CASSLSTGISYEQYF
clone size: many; D gene: .; V gene: TRBV18; J gene: TRBJ2-4; CDR3 DNA: TGTGCCAGCTCACCACGGACCGGCGCTCAGTACTTC; CDR3 protein: CASSPRTGAQYF
clone size: medium-sized; D gene: .; V gene: TRBV3-1; J gene: TRBJ1-1; CDR3 DNA: TGTGCCAGCAGCCAAGGCGGATTCGACACTGAAGCTTTCTTT; CDR3 protein: CASSQGGFDTEAFF
clone size: medium-sized; D gene: .; V gene: TRBV6-5; J gene: TRBJ1-3; CDR3 DNA: TGTGCCAGCAGCATCGACAGCCTTTCTGGAAACACCATATATTTT; CDR3 protein: CASSIDSLSGNTIYF
clone size: medium-sized; D gene: .; V gene: TRBV20-1; J gene: TRBJ2-3; CDR3 DNA: TGCAGTGCTCAACCCGGTTGGGACAGCACAGATACGCAGTATTTT; CDR3 protein: CSAQPGWDSTDTQYF
clone size: many; D gene: .; V gene: TRBV4-2; J gene: TRBJ2-3; CDR3 DNA: TGTGCCAGCAGCCACCCCCTCTGGCGGAGTACAAAATCAGATACGCAGTATTTT; CDR3 protein: CASSHPLWRSTKSDTQYF
clone size: many; D gene: .; V gene: TRBV5-4; J gene: TRBJ1-1; CDR3 DNA: TGTGCCAGCAGCTTGGGGAGGACCACTGAAGCTTTCTTT; CDR3 protein: CASSLGRTTEAFF
clone size: medium-sized; D gene: .; V gene: TRBV28; J gene: TRBJ2-3; CDR3 DNA: TGTGCCAGCAGCCGAACTAGCTACCCCACAGATACGCAGTATTTT; CDR3 protein: CASSRTSYPTDTQYF
clone size: many; D gene: .; V gene: TRBV27; J gene: TRBJ2-1; CDR3 DNA: TGTGCCAGCAGTCTCGTGTGGAGCTCCTACAATGAGCAGTTCTTC; CDR3 protein: CASSLVWSSYNEQFF
clone size: many; D gene: .; V gene: TRBV18; J gene: TRBJ1-6; CDR3 DNA: TGTGCCAGCTCACCAGACGGAAATTCACCCCTCCACTTT; CDR3 protein: CASSPDGNSPLHF
clone size: few; D gene: .; V gene: TRBV30; J gene: TRBJ2-3; CDR3 DNA: TGTGCCCGGAGTCGGGACAGCGGGGCAGATACGCAGTATTTT; CDR3 protein: CARSRDSGADTQYF
clone size: .; D gene: .; V gene: TRBV28; J gene: TRBJ1-4; CDR3 DNA: TGTGCCAGCAGTCTCAAACCTCGGATCTTAGAAGAAAAACTGTTTTTT; CDR3 protein: CASSLKPRILEEKLFF
clone size: few; D gene: .; V gene: TRBV5-4; J gene: TRBJ2-1; CDR3 DNA: TGTGCCAGCAGCTTGGCCTGGACAGATGAGAGCAATGAGCAGTTCTTC; CDR3 protein: CASSLAWTDESNEQFF
clone size: many; D gene: TRBD2; V gene: TRBV12-3/TRBV12-4; J gene: TRBJ2-5; CDR3 DNA: TGTGCCAGCAGTTTAATCGCGGGAGGGGGAGAGACCCAGTACTTC; CDR3 protein: CASSLIAGGGETQYF
clone size: .; D gene: .; V gene: TRBV7-7; J gene: TRBJ2-1; CDR3 DNA: TGTGCTAGCAGCTTCGAACGAGCCGGGGAGCAGTTCTTC; CDR3 protein: CASSFERAGEQFF
clone size: many; D gene: TRBD1; V gene: TRBV4-3; J gene: TRBJ2-7; CDR3 DNA: TGCGCCAGCAGCCATCCGGGACAGCCATCTCTAGGGCCCTACGAGCAGTACTTC; CDR3 protein: CASSHPGQPSLGPYEQYF
clone size: many; D gene: .; V gene: TRBV18; J gene: TRBJ1-3; CDR3 DNA: TGTGCCAGCTCACCACCGGGGGCCCCCTCTGGAAACACCATATATTTT; CDR3 protein: CASSPPGAPSGNTIYF
clone size: many; D gene: .; V gene: TRBV28; J gene: TRBJ2-7; CDR3 DNA: TGTGCCAGCAGCCAAATGGGGCCTTACGAGCAGTACTTC; CDR3 protein: CASSQMGPYEQYF
clone size: many; D gene: TRBD1; V gene: TRBV5-1; J gene: TRBJ1-2; CDR3 DNA: TGCGCCAGCAGCTGGGGACAGGGGTCGACCTATGGCTACACCTTC; CDR3 protein: CASSWGQGSTYGYTF
clone size: many; D gene: .; V gene: TRBV5-1; J gene: TRBJ1-6; CDR3 DNA: TGCGCCAGCAGCTTGGAAGGTTCACCCCTCCACTTT; CDR3 protein: CASSLEGSPLHF
clone size: many; D gene: .; V gene: TRBV20-1; J gene: TRBJ2-5; CDR3 DNA: TGCAGTGCTAGAGATCGGCAGGGTCTAGAGACCCAGTACTTC; CDR3 protein: CSARDRQGLETQYF
clone size: many; D gene: .; V gene: TRBV27; J gene: TRBJ1-5; CDR3 DNA: TGTGCCAGCAGTTTAATGGTGGGTCAGCCCCAGCATTTT; CDR3 protein: CASSLMVGQPQHF
clone size: many; D gene: TRBD1; V gene: TRBV20-1; J gene: TRBJ2-3; CDR3 DNA: TGCAGTGCCGAGGGGGCCGTCCGCACAGATACGCAGTATTTT; CDR3 protein: CSAEGAVRTDTQYF
clone size: many; D gene: .; V gene: TRBV9; J gene: TRBJ1-1; CDR3 DNA: TGTGCCAGCAGCGTTGAAGGTAGAAACACTGAAGCTTTCTTT; CDR3 protein: CASSVEGRNTEAFF
clone size: many; D gene: TRBD1; V gene: TRBV7-6; J gene: TRBJ2-3; CDR3 DNA: TGTGCCAGCAGCCAGAGACAGGGGGGAGATACGCAGTATTTT; CDR3 protein: CASSQRQGGDTQYF
clone size: many; D gene: .; V gene: TRBV30; J gene: TRBJ2-7; CDR3 DNA: TGTGCCTGGAGTGGCATGGGGTACGAGCAGTACTTC; CDR3 protein: CAWSGMGYEQYF
clone size: medium-sized; D gene: TRBD2; V gene: TRBV29-1; J gene: TRBJ2-1; CDR3 DNA: TGCAGCGTTCAGCCGGGACTAGCGGCAATCTCCTACAATGAGCAGTTCTTC; CDR3 protein: CSVQPGLAAISYNEQFF
clone size: many; D gene: .; V gene: TRBV20-1; J gene: TRBJ2-7; CDR3 DNA: TGCAGTGCTAGAGATGGAAGTACGATTCAGTACTTC; CDR3 protein: CSARDGSTIQYF
clone size: .; D gene: .; V gene: TRBV9; J gene: TRBJ2-2; CDR3 DNA: TGTGCCAGCAGCGCCGGCGGGGTAGTGGCCATTAACACCGGGGAGCTGTTTTTT; CDR3 protein: CASSAGGVVAINTGELFF
clone size: medium-sized; D gene: TRBD2; V gene: TRBV28; J gene: TRBJ2-5; CDR3 DNA: TGTGCCAGCAGTCCGCTAGCGGGGGAGGCTGAGACCCAGTACTTC; CDR3 protein: CASSPLAGEAETQYF
clone size: few; D gene: TRBD1; V gene: TRBV11-2; J gene: TRBJ2-7; CDR3 DNA: TGTGCCAGCAGCCGGGACAGGGCGGTAATCTACGAGCAGTACTTC; CDR3 protein: CASSRDRAVIYEQYF
clone size: many; D gene: .; V gene: TRBV7-9; J gene: TRBJ1-2; CDR3 DNA: TGTGCCAGCAGCTTAGTCGGGACAACCACCAACTATGGCTACACCTTC; CDR3 protein: CASSLVGTTTNYGYTF
clone size: medium-sized; D gene: .; V gene: TRBV28; J gene: TRBJ1-6; CDR3 DNA: TGTGCCAGCAGTCTGGACAGTAATTCACCCCTCCACTTT; CDR3 protein: CASSLDSNSPLHF
clone size: many; D gene: .; V gene: TRBV29-1; J gene: TRBJ2-3; CDR3 DNA: TGCAGCGTGGCTTCTAGCTCCCGTCAGGCCGATACGCAGTATTTT; CDR3 protein: CSVASSSRQADTQYF